This T cell receptor (beta chain) appears in the sequencing data of a study of human T cells and chemical hapten exposure (dated by TCRdb to the early 2020s). Regarding the research as a whole: Libraries were pooled for sequencing, and per-sample TCR yields varied mainly because of small differences in library volumes within the pool. This study followed changes in the peripheral blood TCR repertoire in vivo during primary and secondary sensitization of alopecia patients to the hapten diphenylcyclopropenone (DPC). For every blood RNA sample, sequencing covered both the TCR alpha and TCR beta chains. Here is what the overall study found, with its caveats: Repeated subsampling changed both the strength of the expansion versus patch-test correlation and the threshold at which the correlation became significant. DPC sensitization did not change the number of TCRs with a frequency above 1 in 1000, and there was no evidence of changes in global repertoire structure.

There are 15 amino acids in the CDR3, from cysteine to phenylalanine inclusive. Only the CDR3 part of the read is kept: 45 bases, read in frame from the first base. V loses 6 bases of germline sequence and J loses 1 base, and the interval between the two ends is 16 bases. For CDR1 and CDR2, the germline V gene lists SGHRS and YFSETQ. Library construction relied on 5' RACE. Sequencer: Illumina MiSeq. Library preparation attached unique molecular identifiers to individual cDNA molecules for quantitative, reproducible TCR counting. From the authors' description of their analysis: The median number of TCRs per sample was roughly 94,000, ranging from roughly 20,000 to 700,000. V, J and CDR3 annotation of the TCR reads was carried out using the Decombinator software suite. For the PS versus PT1 abundance plots, all samples were subsampled to the same number of TCRs (28,000). TCRs were defined as expanded if absent before sensitization and observed at least eight times at the 2-week time point. TCRdb ran its own pipeline on the public reads, namely fastp trimming at Q25 and MiXCR clone calling, and kept in-frame beta chains. Each entry is one CDR3 protein sequence, shown with its most common DNA and genes. TCRdb's processing, not the authors', yielded these V and J calls. In all, the sample holds approximately 140,000 distinct CDR3 sequences, and around 4.4% of those were seen once. Jointly, the top ten make up more than 1.2% of the sample.

Total RNA was extracted from unfractionated whole blood that had been collected in Tempus Blood RNA tubes. About five healthy volunteers served as TCR sequencing controls and were bled at day 0, 2 weeks and 6 weeks. This clonotype was seen many times. What this receptor recognizes is not known. Qualities for individual bases were not recorded, and no much larger clone is one base off. Here the chain combines TRBV5-1 and TRBJ2-5; tentative D gene TRBD2, with 5 bases matching. This receptor was taken from a female donor in good health. In nucleotides, the sequence is TGCGCCAGCACCCTCTCCCCGGGGTTCCAAGAGACCCAGTACTTC. Translated, it reads CASTLSPGFQETQYF.